This T cell receptor beta chain was profiled in a study of spatial heterogeneity in lung cancer. Study-level points and caveats: Ubiquitous expanded tumor TCRs surfaced in blood more at resection than they did at follow-up.

The time point: sample taken at primary tumor resection. As for this clonotype: The antigen is not known.

Single TCR cDNA molecules each had their own unique molecular identifier. TCRdb called the 5' RACE reads again in MiXCR, with one record for every CDR3 protein. Found here are tens of thousands of distinct CDR3 sequences, approximately 12% of them singletons; the top ten hold over 40%. Sequenced material: PBMCs, taken at surgery. This TCR was recovered from a male donor with early-stage non-small cell lung cancer.

The CDR3 DNA follows: TGCAGCGGGGGCGAGCGGGACACCGGGGAGCTGTTTTTT. This gives the protein CSGGERDTGELFF. J is TRBJ2-2 and V is TRBV29-1; TRBD2 is a possible D gene (6 bases). The CDR3 is 13 residues long. The ends were cut back, 7 bases at V and 3 bases at J, with 12 bases in the middle. Germline V lookup: CDR1 SQVTM, CDR2 ANQGSEA.